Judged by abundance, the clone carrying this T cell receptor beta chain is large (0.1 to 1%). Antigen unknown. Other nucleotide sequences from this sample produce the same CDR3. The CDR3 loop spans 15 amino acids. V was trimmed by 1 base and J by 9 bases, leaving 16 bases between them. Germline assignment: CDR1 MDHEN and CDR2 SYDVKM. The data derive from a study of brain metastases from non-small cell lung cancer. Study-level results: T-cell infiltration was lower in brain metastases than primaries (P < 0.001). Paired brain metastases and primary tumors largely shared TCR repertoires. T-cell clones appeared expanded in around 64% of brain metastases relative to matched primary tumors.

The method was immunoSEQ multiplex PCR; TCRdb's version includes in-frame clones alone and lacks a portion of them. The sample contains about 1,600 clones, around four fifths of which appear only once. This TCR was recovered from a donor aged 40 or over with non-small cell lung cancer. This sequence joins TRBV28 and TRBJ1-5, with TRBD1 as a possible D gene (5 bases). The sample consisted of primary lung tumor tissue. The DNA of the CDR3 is TGTGCCAGCAGTTTATTTTCCAGGGAGTTTTCGCCCCAGCATTTT. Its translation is CASSLFSREFSPQHF. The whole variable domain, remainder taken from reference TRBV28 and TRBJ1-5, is DVKVTQSSRYLVKRTGEKVFLECVQDMDHENMFWYRQDPGLGLRLIYFSYDVKMKEKGDIPEGYSVSREKKERFSLILESASTNQTSMYLCASSLFSREFSPQHFGDGTRLSIL.